This entry lists 9 T cell receptor beta chains sequenced from one sample in a study of PD-L1 blockade in urothelial cancer. Sequenced by immunoSEQ multiplex PCR; TCRdb stores in-frame clones only, minus some. This table has tens of thousands of clones, around nine tenths appearing once. Sample time point: pretreatment peripheral blood. The input for sequencing was PBMCs, taken around atezolizumab (anti-PD-L1) treatment. These receptors came from a woman aged 55-70 years with urothelial cancer.

This clone was counted a few times. The chain uses TRBV6-5 and TRBJ1-5; maybe TRBD1 (5 bases). V shed 2 bases and J shed 6 bases, with 8 bases lying between them. Germline V lookup: CDR1 MNHEY, CDR2 SVGAGI. The CDR3 runs to 13 residues. CDR3 nucleotides: TGTGCCAGCAGTTACGCCGACAGTCAGCCCCAGCATTTT. Translation: CASSYADSQPQHF.

The V gene is TRBV12-5, the J gene TRBJ1-1; D is perhaps TRBD1 (6 bases). Trimming took 4 bases from V and 4 from J, leaving 13 bases between them. Germline CDR1 is LGHNT and CDR2 is FRNRAP. This CDR3 spans 14 amino acids. Here the CDR3 DNA reads TGTGCTAGTGGTTATCAGGGGCAACCCACTGAAGCTTTCTTT. It translates to CASGYQGQPTEAFF.

The chain employs TRBV2 and TRBJ2-5; 11 bases map to TRBD2. The CDR3 runs to 16 residues. V trimming: 0 bases; J trimming: 4 bases; junction bases outside the gene matches: 4. In germline, CDR1 is SNHLY, CDR2 FYNNEI. As DNA, the CDR3 is TGTGCCAGCAGTGAAGCGGCTAGCGGGGGGACAGAGACCCAGTACTTC. It specifies CASSEAASGGTETQYF.

The CDR3 DNA follows: TGTGCCAGCAGGCCGACGGGGAGCACAGATACGCAGTATTTT. Amino acids: CASRPTGSTDTQYF. The chain joins TRBV7-9 to TRBJ2-3, with D possibly being TRBD2 (5 bases). Trimming left V 6 bases short and J 0 bases short, with 10 bases between. Germline V gene lookup returns CDR1 SEHNR and CDR2 FQNEAQ (reference sequence). The CDR3 contains 14 residues.

V is TRBV5-8 and J is TRBJ2-1, with D maybe TRBD1 (6 bases). V dropped 3 bases and J dropped 2 bases, with 9 bases sitting between them. Germline V gives CDR1 SGHTS, CDR2 YDEGEE. The CDR3 extends over 14 amino acids. Here the CDR3 reads CASSWGQPYNEQFF. Here the CDR3 DNA reads TGTGCCAGCAGCTGGGGACAACCCTACAATGAGCAGTTCTTC.

V and J are TRBV7-9 and TRBJ1-2, with 8 bases identical to TRBD1. The ends lost 2 bases at V and 5 bases at J; junction bases unmatched: 4. CDR1 and CDR2 from the germline V gene are SEHNR and FQNEAQ (reference sequence). The CDR3 spans 14 residues. As DNA, the CDR3 is TGTGCCAGCAGCTTACAGGGGGCGGGGTATGGCTACACCTTC. This codes for CASSLQGAGYGYTF.

CDR3 protein: CASSIVGGRRRINQPQHF. CDR3 sequence (DNA): TGTGCCAGTAGTATAGTTGGCGGCCGACGCCGGATCAATCAGCCCCAGCATTTT. This chain links TRBV19 with TRBJ1-5; no clear D gene. Per the germline V gene, CDR1 is LNHDA and CDR2 is SQIVND (reference sequence). V lost 1 base and J lost 3, with 19 bases in between. The CDR3 runs 18 residues.

This clone appeared a single time. The rearrangement uses TRBV16 and TRBJ1-3, with a possible D match to TRBD1 (5 bases). Trimming left V 7 bases short and J 4 bases short, with 11 bases between. The V gene's germline CDR1 is KGHSY and CDR2 FQNENV. This CDR3 is 13 amino acids long. The CDR3 sequence: CASNRQTGNTIYF. The CDR3 DNA is TGTGCCAGCAACCGACAGACGGGAAACACCATATATTTT. The variable domain in full, completed from reference TRBV16 and TRBJ1-3, reads GEEVAQTPKHLVRGEGQKAKLYCAPIKGHSYVFWYQQVLKNEFKFLISFQNENVFDETGMPKERFSAKCLPNSPCSLEIQATKLEDSAVYFCASNRQTGNTIYFGEGSWLTVV.

CDR3: CASSYGQDSTQYF. The DNA for the CDR3 is TGTGCCAGCAGTTACGGGCAGGATTCAACCCAGTACTTC. The chain has TRBV6-6 and TRBJ2-5, with unresolved D. The CDR3 is made up of 13 amino acids. With 2 bases removed from V and 8 bases from J, the gap between germline ends came to 12 bases. The V gene's germline CDR1 is MNHNY and CDR2 SVGAGI (reference sequence).